The rows below give T cell receptor beta chains drawn from one sample of a study of PD-1 blockade in classical Hodgkin lymphoma. Repertoires were generated with immunoSEQ multiplex PCR, while TCRdb's copy carries only in-frame clones and drops some. In the table there are about 100,000 clones, 89% of which are singletons. Here the sequenced sample was peripheral blood mononuclear cells (PBMCs), taken before the second cycle of nivolumab. The receptors were sampled from a human donor with classical Hodgkin lymphoma. Each CDR3 is given with its conserved first and last residue. Each record gives: V gene, D gene, J gene, clone size, CDR3 protein, CDR3 DNA. D genes are given only for firm matches. Clone size is stated in some rows and not others, as once, few, many or a class when expanded.

>TRBV4-1|TRBD2|TRBJ2-7|NA
CASSQVSLAGGPDEQYF
TGCGCCAGCAGCCAAGTGAGCTTAGCGGGAGGGCCTGACGAGCAGTACTTC
>TRBV18|TRBD2|TRBJ2-5|NA
CASSPSTDGGGQETQYF
TGTGCCAGCTCACCATCTACAGACGGGGGGGGACAAGAGACCCAGTACTTC
>TRBV12-5|NA|TRBJ1-4|NA
CASGQKLFF
TGTGCTAGTGGTCAAAAACTGTTTTTT
>TRBV30|NA|TRBJ1-2|NA
CAWSEGWIEGYGYTF
TGTGCCTGGAGTGAGGGTTGGATCGAAGGCTATGGCTACACCTTC
>TRBV19|NA|TRBJ2-7|once
CASSEAGTTYEQYF
TGTGCCAGTAGTGAAGCCGGGACGACCTACGAGCAGTACTTC
>TRBV6-5|TRBD1|TRBJ1-5|NA
CASSYTTGTGQPQHF
TGTGCCAGCAGTTACACCACCGGGACAGGTCAGCCCCAGCATTTT
>TRBV28|TRBD1|TRBJ2-7|NA
CASSRPQGTYEQYF
TGTGCCAGCAGTCGTCCACAGGGGACCTACGAGCAGTACTTC
>TRBV7-2|TRBD2|TRBJ2-1|NA
CASSLTSGRNNEQFF
TGTGCCAGCAGCCTTACTAGCGGGAGGAACAATGAGCAGTTCTTC
>TRBV11-3|TRBD2|TRBJ2-1|NA
CASSHPRGVGRAADEQFF
TGTGCCAGCAGCCATCCAAGGGGGGTCGGGAGGGCCGCGGATGAGCAGTTCTTC
>TRBV19|NA|TRBJ1-1|NA
CAGSRGWGTEAFF
TGTGCCGGGTCCCGGGGTTGGGGGACTGAAGCTTTCTTT
>TRBV27|NA|TRBJ1-1|NA
CASSPQGTEAFF
TGTGCCAGCAGTCCGCAGGGCACTGAAGCTTTCTTT
>TRBV5-1|NA|TRBJ2-2|few
CASSPQGLSAGGELFF
TGCGCCAGCAGCCCTCAGGGACTTTCCGCCGGGGGGGAGCTGTTTTTT
>TRBV4-3|NA|TRBJ2-7|NA
CASSQGTEPYF
TGCGCCAGCAGCCAAGGGACAGAACCGTACTTC
>TRBV5-6|TRBD1|TRBJ1-3|NA
CASRDGTGPVNTIYF
TGTGCCAGCAGGGATGGGACAGGCCCGGTAAACACCATATATTTT
>TRBV14|NA|TRBJ2-7|NA
CASSQELVYEQYF
TGTGCCAGCAGCCAAGAACTAGTCTACGAGCAGTACTTC
>TRBV4-1|NA|TRBJ2-7|NA
CASSQDPDSLPYEQYF
TGCGCCAGCAGCCAAGATCCCGACAGCCTACCCTACGAGCAGTACTTC
>TRBV4-1|TRBD1|TRBJ2-5|NA
CASSRRTGTGVETQYF
TGCGCCAGCAGCCGAAGAACCGGGACAGGGGTCGAGACCCAGTACTTC
>TRBV9|NA|TRBJ1-3|few
CASSGQGNTIYF
TGTGCCAGCAGCGGACAAGGAAACACCATATATTTT
>TRBV27|NA|TRBJ1-1|NA
CASSVMTPGNTEAFF
TGTGCCAGCAGTGTAATGACCCCAGGGAACACTGAAGCTTTCTTT
>TRBV25-1|TRBD2|TRBJ2-1|NA
CASSEFSWGGSYNEQFF
TGTGCCAGCAGTGAATTTAGCTGGGGAGGGTCCTACAATGAGCAGTTCTTC
>TRBV5-1|TRBD1|TRBJ2-2|NA
CASFLTPGQVNTGELFF
TGCGCCAGCTTTCTTACCCCGGGACAGGTGAACACCGGGGAGCTGTTTTTT
>TRBV7-2|NA|TRBJ2-7|NA
CASSSLLEQYF
TGTGCCAGCAGCTCACTTCTCGAGCAGTACTTC
>TRBV4-3|TRBD2|TRBJ2-7|NA
CASSQGGGGSLPEQYF
TGCGCCAGCAGCCAAGGGGGTGGCGGGAGTCTACCCGAGCAGTACTTC
>TRBV18|NA|TRBJ1-2|NA
CASSPSMRGDDDGYTF
TGTGCCAGCTCCCCTTCAATGAGAGGAGACGATGATGGCTACACCTTC
>TRBV28|NA|TRBJ1-3|NA
CASSLLGTRVGNTIYF
TGTGCCAGCAGCCTTCTCGGGACAAGGGTTGGGAACACCATATATTTT
>TRBV7-2|TRBD1|TRBJ2-7|NA
CASSWTGSSYEQYF
TGTGCCAGCAGTTGGACAGGGAGCTCCTACGAGCAGTACTTC
>TRBV5-6|NA|TRBJ2-7|NA
CASSFPAGPYEQYF
TGTGCCAGCAGCTTCCCCGCCGGCCCCTACGAGCAGTACTTC
>TRBV18|NA|TRBJ2-2|NA
CASSPILAGNTGELFF
TGTGCCAGCTCACCAATTTTGGCAGGGAACACCGGGGAGCTGTTTTTT
>TRBV7-2|NA|TRBJ2-3|once
CASSPGLTDTQYF
TGTGCCAGCAGTCCCGGGCTTACAGATACGCAGTATTTT
>TRBV7-9|TRBD1|TRBJ2-4|NA
CASSRNLITRDSKNIQYF
TGTGCCAGCAGTCGTAATCTCATTACCCGGGACAGCAAAAACATTCAGTACTTC
>TRBV15|NA|TRBJ2-1|NA
CATSRGAPGVEQFF
TGTGCCACCAGCAGAGGGGCCCCGGGTGTTGAGCAGTTCTTC
>TRBV7-8|TRBD2|TRBJ2-7|NA
CASSHGLAVNSYEQYF
TGTGCCAGCAGCCACGGACTAGCAGTAAATTCCTACGAGCAGTACTTC
>TRBV19|NA|TRBJ1-1|NA
CASGIQGSNTEAFF
TGTGCCAGTGGGATACAGGGATCGAACACTGAAGCTTTCTTT
>TRBV5-4|NA|TRBJ2-1|NA
CASSPANNEQFF
TGTGCCAGCAGCCCGGCGAACAATGAGCAGTTCTTC
>TRBV6-5|NA|TRBJ2-3|NA
CASSYGREAFADTQYF
TGTGCCAGCAGTTACGGTAGAGAAGCCTTCGCAGATACGCAGTATTTT
>TRBV10-3|TRBD1|TRBJ1-2|NA
CAIKETGGYGYTF
TGTGCCATCAAAGAAACAGGGGGCTATGGCTACACCTTC
>TRBV7-6|TRBD1|TRBJ2-7|NA
CASSFGTGGTYEQYF
TGTGCCAGCAGCTTCGGGACAGGGGGTACCTACGAGCAGTACTTC
>TRBV7-2|NA|TRBJ1-3|NA
CASSLVSPSSGNTIYF
TGTGCCAGCAGCTTAGTCTCCCCGAGTTCTGGAAACACCATATATTTT
>TRBV19|TRBD2|TRBJ2-1|NA
CASSIAGTTGDEQFF
TGTGCCAGTAGTATAGCAGGGACTACAGGCGATGAGCAGTTCTTC
>TRBV2|NA|TRBJ2-2|NA
CASRGTRFNTGELFF
TGTGCCAGCAGGGGGACAAGATTTAACACCGGGGAGCTGTTTTTT
>TRBV29-1|NA|TRBJ2-1|NA
CSVLSPDRPRLNNEQFF
TGCAGCGTTCTTAGCCCCGACCGCCCAAGACTTAACAATGAGCAGTTCTTC
>TRBV4-1|TRBD2|TRBJ2-1|NA
CASSPLGLVGNEQFF
TGCGCCAGCAGCCCGCTCGGACTAGTGGGTAATGAGCAGTTCTTC
>TRBV4-1|NA|TRBJ2-1|once
CASSQVSGTYNEQFF
TGCGCCAGCAGCCAAGTGAGCGGGACATACAATGAGCAGTTCTTC
>TRBV5-4|NA|TRBJ1-1|NA
CASSLLQGPTEAFF
TGTGCCAGCAGCTTACTACAGGGTCCCACTGAAGCTTTCTTT
>TRBV7-2|NA|TRBJ2-1|NA
CASSLEGGRSYNEQFF
TGTGCCAGCAGCTTAGAGGGAGGCCGATCGTACAATGAGCAGTTCTTC
>TRBV29-1|NA|TRBJ2-7|NA
CSVYYQGSYEQYF
TGCAGCGTTTACTACCAGGGAAGCTACGAGCAGTACTTC
>TRBV19|TRBD1|TRBJ1-5|once
CASSMTGNRYSNQPQHF
TGTGCCAGTAGTATGACAGGGAACAGATATAGCAATCAGCCCCAGCATTTT
>TRBV11-2|TRBD1|TRBJ2-5|NA
CASSIGDRGQETQYF
TGTGCCAGCAGCATTGGAGACAGGGGCCAAGAGACCCAGTACTTC
>TRBV5-5|NA|TRBJ1-1|NA
CASRNRDTSNMNTEAFF
TGTGCCAGCCGAAACCGGGACACCTCAAACATGAACACTGAAGCTTTCTTT
>TRBV19|NA|TRBJ2-7|NA
CASSNGLGEQYF
TGTGCCAGTTCAAACGGACTCGGCGAGCAGTACTTC
>TRBV27|NA|TRBJ1-1|NA
CASSFKGGVTEAFF
TGTGCCAGCAGTTTCAAGGGGGGAGTCACTGAAGCTTTCTTT
>TRBV5-4|NA|TRBJ1-1|NA
CASSQFRDGRLQAFF
TGTGCCAGCAGCCAATTCCGGGACGGGCGATTACAAGCTTTCTTT
>TRBV7-9|TRBD2|TRBJ2-3|NA
CASSPRGGTSLDTQYF
TGTGCCAGCAGCCCCCGAGGAGGGACTAGCTTAGATACGCAGTATTTT